Each of the 12 T cell receptor beta chains below was sequenced from the same sample in a study of cytomegalovirus exposure and HLA in healthy donors (dated by TCRdb to 2015 to 2018). Library preparation was by the immunoSEQ multiplex PCR assay. A mixture of 60 forward primers for TCR Vbeta segments and 13 reverse primers for TCR Jbeta segments was used in the multiplex PCR. The table comes from immuneACCESS by way of TCRdb, which keeps in-frame sequences with V and J called. Part of the clones is missing from these tables; in studies checked, under half for an unresolved V gene and the rest for unknown reasons. The sample includes about 90,000 clones, with about two thirds observed a single time. The ten largest clones add up to 4.5% to 5.5% of the sample. The sequenced sample consisted of PBMCs. Receptor source: a woman in her 30s in good health and CMV-seropositive.

This clone appeared a few times. V and J are TRBV18 and TRBJ1-1, with D possibly matching TRBD1 (5 bases). Germline lookup yields CDR1 KGHSH and CDR2 LQKENI. This CDR3 comprises 13 residues. Trimming took off 4 bases at V and 1 base at J, with 7 bases between the two ends. In nucleotides, the CDR3 is TGTGCCAGCTCACAAGGGGCGAACACTGAAGCTTTCTTT. As protein: CASSQGANTEAFF.

The chain couples TRBV6-5 to TRBJ2-3; D is perhaps TRBD2 (6 bases). Trimming pared 0 bases from V and 2 bases from J, leaving 9 bases between. Germline CDR1 is MNHEY and CDR2 is SVGAGI. The CDR3 is 15 residues long. CDR3 in DNA: TGTGCCAGCAGTTACTCGGGGGGTTACACAGATACGCAGTATTTT. Its translation: CASSYSGGYTDTQYF.

The gene calls are TRBV27 and TRBJ2-1, with 7 bases lining up with TRBD1. The germline gives CDR1 MNHEY, CDR2 SMNVEV (reference sequence). CDR3 size: 13 residues. The V and J ends lost 2 bases and 10 bases, in that order; junction bases with no gene match: 5. For the CDR3, the DNA is TGTGCCAGCAGTTTAATGACAGGGAGCGAGCAGTTCTTC. It is translated as CASSLMTGSEQFF.

On this clone itself: The same CDR3 can be traced to other DNA sequences in this sample. V gene TRBV2 combines with J gene TRBJ2-7, with TRBD2 matching 8 bases. Losses at the gene ends were 7 bases for V and 1 base for J; bases not matched to a gene: 3. Germline assignment: CDR1 SNHLY and CDR2 FYNNEI. The CDR3 is 13 amino acids. The chain's CDR3 is CASTGGQSYEQYF. Written as DNA, the CDR3 is TGTGCCAGCACGGGGGGGCAGTCCTACGAGCAGTACTTC.

This sequence joins TRBV19 and TRBJ1-4; D is possibly TRBD1 (5 bases). The CDR3 loop spans 13 amino acids. Trimming pared 5 bases from V and 10 bases from J, leaving 14 bases between. The germline CDR1 and CDR2 sequences are LNHDA and SQIVND (reference sequence). The CDR3 bases are TGTGCCAGTAGTCCGGGGGAGAGGGGAAAACTGTTTTTT. It encodes CASSPGERGKLFF.

The V gene is TRBV9, the J gene TRBJ2-7; 9 bases are shared with TRBD1. The germline gives CDR1 SGDLS, CDR2 YYNGEE. The ends lost 4 bases at V and 5 bases at J; junction bases unmatched: 7. The CDR3 covers 14 residues. CDR3 in amino acids: CASSPWTGENEQYF. DNA of the CDR3: TGTGCCAGCAGCCCGTGGACAGGGGAGAACGAGCAGTACTTC.

The chain joins TRBV7-8 to TRBJ2-7, with D perhaps matching TRBD1 (6 bases). V dropped 1 base and J dropped 2 bases, with 6 bases sitting between them. CDR3 length: 13 amino acids. CDR1 is SGHVS and CDR2 is FQNEAQ in the germline V gene. CDR3 nucleotides: TGTGCCAGCAGCTTAGACAGGGCCTACGAGCAGTACTTC. This encodes CASSLDRAYEQYF.

This chain connects TRBV7-9 to TRBJ2-7; D uncertain. The CDR3 spans 15 residues. Germline V lookup: CDR1 SEHNR, CDR2 FQNEAQ (reference sequence). The V end lost 5 bases, the J end lost 0 bases, and 14 bases lay between the germline ends. The CDR3 nucleotides read TGTGCCAGCAGCCAAAATACACGGAGCTCCTACGAGCAGTACTTC. Encoded protein: CASSQNTRSSYEQYF.

V usage is TRBV13 and J usage is TRBJ1-2, with unresolved D. From germline, CDR1 is PRHDT and CDR2 FYEKMQ (reference sequence). CDR3 length: 12 amino acids. Trimming cost V 1 base and J 4 bases, with 4 bases left between them. The CDR3 DNA sequence: TGTGCCAGCAGCTTAGACAGCTATGGCTACACCTTC. This sequence encodes CASSLDSYGYTF. The variable domain in full, with the rest retrieved from reference TRBV13 and TRBJ1-2, is AAGVIQSPRHLIKEKRETATLKCYPIPRHDTVYWYQQGPGQDPQFLISFYEKMQSDKGSIPDRFSAQQFSDYHSELNMSSLELGDSALYFCASSLDSYGYTFGSGTRLTVV.

The chain couples TRBV2 to TRBJ1-1; D possibly corresponds to TRBD1 (6 bases). Trimming stripped 6 bases from V and 11 bases from J, with 16 bases between. The CDR3 spans 12 residues. Per germline, CDR1 SNHLY and CDR2 FYNNEI. The CDR3 is CASRKAGVEAFF. The CDR3 DNA is TGTGCCAGCAGAAAAGCAGGGGTGGAGGCTTTCTTT.

V and J are TRBV10-3 and TRBJ2-7; TRBD2 is a possible D gene (6 bases). Germline loops: CDR1 ENHRY, CDR2 SYGVKD. Between the trimmed V and J ends, which lost 2 bases and 2 bases, there was a span of 7 bases. The CDR3 covers 13 residues. Here the CDR3 reads CAISEGEAYEQYF. The CDR3 DNA reads as TGTGCCATCAGTGAGGGGGAGGCCTACGAGCAGTACTTC.

The V gene is TRBV6-6, the J gene TRBJ2-7; D perhaps matches TRBD1 (6 bases). Germline V gene lookup returns CDR1 MNHNY and CDR2 SVGAGI (reference sequence). This CDR3 has 15 amino acids. Trimming removed 7 bases at V and 3 bases at J, with 19 bases between. DNA for the CDR3: TGTGCCAGCAATAAAGGTGACAGGCCTGACTACGAGCAGTACTTC. It translates to CASNKGDRPDYEQYF.